Listed below are T cell receptor beta chains from one sample, sequenced in a study of blood T cell repertoires in COVID-19. Clones were read by immunoSEQ multiplex PCR, and TCRdb kept only the in-frame ones, dropping some. The table shows approximately 240,000 clones, with around 91% occurring only once. The sequencing input was PBMCs or T cells enriched from blood (not recorded which). The receptors shown here come from a woman under 30 in a cohort exposed to, infected with or recovered from COVID-19 (not recorded which). The CDR3 runs from the conserved cysteine through the conserved F or W. For some rows the clone size is stated as once, few or many, or as a class when expanded; others skip it.

size: once
J: TRBJ2-7
V: TRBV10-3
CDR3: CAINDGLSYEQYF

size: .
J: TRBJ1-2
V: TRBV4-1
CDR3: CASSQDQLRGRSPIYGYTF

size: .
J: TRBJ1-5
V: TRBV3-1/TRBV3-2
CDR3: CASSQAGNQPQHF

size: few
J: TRBJ2-1
V: TRBV18
CDR3: CASSPLGQVSYNEQFF

size: .
J: TRBJ2-5
V: TRBV11-3
CDR3: CASSSGTSGGAQETQYF

size: .
J: TRBJ1-1
V: TRBV4-2
CDR3: CASSQEVTGDTEAFF

size: .
J: TRBJ1-5
V: TRBV18
CDR3: CASSPLQGSQPQHF

size: .
J: TRBJ1-1
V: TRBV5-4
CDR3: CASRATGRETEAFF

size: .
J: TRBJ1-3
V: TRBV19
CDR3: CASSTIGEAGNTIYF

size: .
J: TRBJ2-1
V: TRBV30
CDR3: CAWAKLERGRQFF

size: .
J: TRBJ1-4
V: TRBV28
CDR3: CASSLWDSSNEKLFF

size: .
J: TRBJ2-7
V: TRBV15
CDR3: CATSRLIYGTWGREQYF

size: .
J: TRBJ2-6
V: TRBV5-8
CDR3: CASSLSTGANVLTF

size: .
J: TRBJ1-2
V: TRBV9
CDR3: CASSADREDYGYTF

size: .
J: TRBJ1-2
V: TRBV7-9
CDR3: CASSLAVNYGYTF

size: .
J: TRBJ1-1
V: TRBV7-8
CDR3: CASSLAGQGWTEAFF

size: .
J: TRBJ1-1
V: TRBV7-2
CDR3: CASSMWTGNTEAFF

size: .
J: TRBJ2-3
V: TRBV4-1
CDR3: CASSRLAGVPDTQYF

size: .
J: TRBJ2-1
V: TRBV19
CDR3: CASSMSGRDEQFF

size: .
J: TRBJ1-6
V: TRBV7-9
CDR3: CASSFETGVNSPLHF

size: .
J: TRBJ1-5
V: TRBV20-1
CDR3: CSASGGTGRSNQPQHF

size: .
J: TRBJ2-5
V: TRBV19
CDR3: CASSRGPQETQYF

size: .
J: TRBJ2-1
V: TRBV28
CDR3: CASSLYETEQFF

size: .
J: TRBJ2-1
V: TRBV27
CDR3: CASSLFLISDNEQFF

size: .
J: TRBJ2-3
V: TRBV28
CDR3: CASVGGDTQYF

size: .
J: TRBJ1-3
V: TRBV4-1
CDR3: CASSQDASSGNTIYF

size: .
J: TRBJ1-4
V: TRBV5-1
CDR3: CASKYGVWTATNEKLFF

size: few
J: TRBJ2-1
V: TRBV5-1
CDR3: CASGGGYNEQFF

size: .
J: TRBJ2-2
V: TRBV7-2
CDR3: CASSSLDRATGELFF